This TCR beta chain was sequenced during a study of tumor and adjacent non-tumor tissue in lung cancer. Across the study: Patients were aged about 30 to 76, roughly nine men and about five women, stage I to III.

The library came from three nested PCR rounds adapted from ARM-PCR protocols. Each CDR3 protein gets one entry after TCRdb re-called the multiplex PCR reads with MiXCR. The table shows over 60,000 distinct CDR3 sequences, with 80% to 85% occurring only once. A note on this clonotype: Its target is not known. At one end the junction does not follow the germline gene, possibly because of a read error.

RNA was extracted from bulk tissue without any cell sorting. General study results and limits: Compared with tumor, normal lung showed significantly lower TCR diversity.

The source material was lung tumor tissue. The origin of this receptor is a woman aged 50 to 60 with non-small cell lung cancer.

This chain's CDR3 is CSARERGQETKYF. The CDR3 DNA reads as TGCAGCGCTAGGGAACGGGGACAAGAGACCAAGTACTTC. V usage is TRBV29-1 and J usage is TRBJ2-5, with a tentative D call TRBD1 (6 bases). CDR3 length: 13 amino acids. Germline V gene data show CDR1 as SQVTM and CDR2 as ANQGSEA.